The 20 T cell receptor beta chains given below trace back to one sample, sequenced in a study of CD8 T cells in ankylosing spondylitis. TCRdb reprocessed the 5' RACE reads with MiXCR, giving one entry per CDR3 protein. The table shows around 120,000 distinct CDR3 sequences, with roughly 13% occurring only once. Sequences were obtained from blood, either unsorted or a sorted T cell fraction (not recorded which). These receptor sequences come from a female donor with ankylosing spondylitis or in good health (not recorded which).

This clonotype was counted ten times or more. The chain couples TRBV20-1 to TRBJ2-7; TRBD2 matches at 10 bases. This CDR3 spans 14 amino acids. V dropped 2 bases and J dropped 5; count of bases not matched to a gene: 6. Per germline, CDR1 DFQATT and CDR2 SNEGSKA (reference sequence). CDR3 region: CSARQAGGNNEQYF. DNA of the CDR3: TGCAGTGCTAGACAAGCGGGAGGGAACAACGAGCAGTACTTC.

J is TRBJ2-2 and V is TRBV12-3 or TRBV12-4, with D tentatively TRBD2 (6 bases). This CDR3 spans 16 amino acids. Trimming cost V 8 bases and J 3 bases, with 19 bases left between them. DNA of the CDR3: TGTGCCAGCTTACGGGGGTGGGGGTCTTACACCGGGGAGCTGTTTTTT. This translates into CASLRGWGSYTGELFF.

This clonotype has a count of ten or more. The chain carries TRBV15 and TRBJ2-5, with no clear D. Trimming removed 5 bases from V and 5 bases from J, with 9 bases in between. CDR3 length: 12 residues. From germline, CDR1 is LNHNV and CDR2 YYDKDF (reference sequence). Here the CDR3 DNA reads TGTGCCACCAGCCTCAATGTCGAGACCCAGTACTTC. It encodes CATSLNVETQYF.

In its sample, this clonotype is medium-sized (0.01 to 0.1%). The genes are TRBV4-2 and TRBJ2-3; 8 nucleotides align to TRBD1. The length of the CDR3 is 15 residues. The germline V gene encodes CDR1 LGHNA and CDR2 YNFKEQ. Trimming at V came to 7 bases and at J to 4 bases, leaving 10 bases not matched to a gene. The CDR3 protein is CASNLGQVIPDTQYF. The CDR3 DNA reads TGTGCCAGCAACTTGGGACAGGTGATTCCAGATACGCAGTATTTT.

V gene TRBV20-1 combines with J gene TRBJ2-5, with D unresolved. This CDR3 contains 12 residues. CDR1 and CDR2 from the germline V gene are DFQATT and SNEGSKA (reference sequence). Trimming removed 2 bases at V and 3 bases at J, with 7 bases between. This chain's CDR3 is CSARPLKETQYF. The CDR3 nucleotides are TGCAGTGCTAGACCGCTAAAAGAGACCCAGTACTTC.

In the case of this clonotype: A much larger clone is a single base away; this may be a read error. The rearrangement joins TRBV29-1 to TRBJ2-4; 7 bases line up with TRBD1. The CDR3 loop spans 12 amino acids. Germline trimming cut 4 bases from V and 8 bases from J; bases unmatched to any gene: 5. Germline V lookup: CDR1 SQVTM, CDR2 ANQGSEA. CDR3 sequence: CSVVGGTDIQYF. The CDR3 DNA is TGCAGCGTTGTAGGGGGCACGGACATTCAGTACTTC.

A note on this clonotype: Relative to the germline gene, one junction end is altered; a read error may explain this. The chain couples TRBV7-2 to TRBJ2-7; D is uncertain. The CDR3 runs 11 residues. CDR1 SGHTA and CDR2 FQGNSA come from the germline V gene. The CDR3 here is CVSSAEYEQYF. In nucleotides, the CDR3 is TGCGTCAGCAGCGCCGAATACGAGCAGTACTTC.

V gene TRBV12-3 or TRBV12-4 combines with J gene TRBJ2-5, with TRBD2 as a possible D gene (5 bases). The CDR3 is 13 residues long. V dropped 8 bases and J dropped 1 base, with 11 bases sitting between them. The CDR3 bases are TGTGCCAGCGGGCGGGCTGGCCAAGAGACCCAGTACTTC. Protein product: CASGRAGQETQYF.

This clonotype was seen more than once but under ten times. The genes are TRBV12-3 or TRBV12-4 and TRBJ1-2; D gene unclear. V dropped 6 bases and J dropped 7 bases, with 15 bases sitting between them. This CDR3 spans 13 amino acids. The CDR3 DNA follows: TGTGCCAGCAGGGCTGAGGGAGCCTCTGGCTACACCTTC. It yields the protein CASRAEGASGYTF.

V gene TRBV13 combines with J gene TRBJ2-7, with D possibly called TRBD1 or TRBD2 (5 bases each). Germline V gene sequence: CDR1 PRHDT, CDR2 FYEKMQ (reference sequence). The CDR3 contains 16 residues. Trimming removed 5 bases at V and 3 bases at J, with 20 bases between. The CDR3 loop is CASSRVSGAYNYEQYF. The CDR3 nucleotides read TGTGCCAGCAGCCGGGTTTCCGGGGCCTATAACTACGAGCAGTACTTC.

V and J are TRBV4-1 and TRBJ1-3; D might be TRBD1 (5 bases). The germline V gene has CDR1 MGHRA and CDR2 YSYEKL. Between the trimmed V and J ends, which lost 2 bases and 4 bases, there was a span of 15 bases. CDR3 length: 16 amino acids. The CDR3 reads CASSQRDGFEGNTIYF. The CDR3 DNA is TGCGCCAGCAGCCAACGGGACGGCTTCGAAGGAAACACCATATATTTT.

CDR3 region: CASSKTGSGGNQPQHF. The CDR3 coding sequence is TGTGCCAGCAGCAAAACGGGCAGCGGGGGCAATCAGCCCCAGCATTTT. This chain joins TRBV21-1 and TRBJ1-5. TRBV21-1 is a documented pseudogene. The CDR3 spans 16 residues.

Details on this clonotype: Just one base apart from a much larger clone, this may be a read error. The rearrangement links TRBV12-3 or TRBV12-4 to TRBJ2-7; 9 positions agree with TRBD1. The CDR3 sequence is 14 residues long. CDR3 nucleotides: TGTGCCGGCAGGCGCGGGACAGGGTCATACGAGCAGTACTTC. Translation gives CAGRRGTGSYEQYF.

This chain links TRBV5-4 with TRBJ2-3, with D possibly being TRBD2 (6 bases). Germline-derived CDR1 and CDR2 are SGHNT and YYREEE (reference sequence). The CDR3 spans 18 residues. V was shortened by 2 bases and J by 0 bases, with 19 bases between the two germline ends. The CDR3, as DNA: TGTGCCAGCAGCTTAAGCGGAGGGGCTAGGGGAAGCACAGATACGCAGTATTTT. Amino acid sequence: CASSLSGGARGSTDTQYF. The variable domain in full, completed from reference TRBV5-4 and TRBJ2-3, reads ETGVTQSPTHLIKTRGQQVTLRCSSQSGHNTVSWYQQALGQGPQFIFQYYREEENGRGNFPPRFSGLQFPNYSSELNVNALELDDSALYLCASSLSGGARGSTDTQYFGPGTRLTVL.

Of note for this clonotype: The junction and the germline gene differ at one end; a read error may be behind it. The V and J genes are TRBV5-1 and TRBJ2-7, with a weak D call TRBD1 (5 bases). Looked up from germline, CDR1 is SGHRS and CDR2 is YFSETQ. This CDR3 comprises 16 residues. CDR3 in DNA: TGCGCCGGCAGCCAACACGGAAGACAGCTTACCTACGAGCAGTACTTC. Its protein is CAGSQHGRQLTYEQYF.

This clonotype was counted a few times. This chain uses TRBV5-1 with TRBJ2-7; maybe TRBD2 (6 bases). This CDR3 region has 15 residues. Trimming took off 3 bases at V and 4 bases at J, with 17 bases between the two ends. Germline-derived CDR1 and CDR2 are SGHRS and YFSETQ. The CDR3 DNA reads as TGCGCCAGCAGCTCCGTACCTCATGCGGGGTACGAGCAGTACTTC. Its translation is CASSSVPHAGYEQYF.

This clonotype showed up many times. The chain has TRBV28 and TRBJ2-5; no reliable D call. The germline V gene has CDR1 MDHEN and CDR2 SYDVKM. V lost 6 bases, J lost 1 base, and 9 bases lay in between. CDR3 length: 13 amino acids. The CDR3 is CASRLWGQETQYF. In nucleotides, the CDR3 is TGTGCCAGCAGGCTCTGGGGCCAAGAGACCCAGTACTTC.

V usage is TRBV7-9 and J usage is TRBJ2-1; TRBD1 matches 7 bases. J was trimmed by 3 bases and V by 3 bases; bases with no gene match: 2. CDR3 size: 14 residues. In germline, CDR1 is SEHNR, CDR2 FQNEAQ (reference sequence). The CDR3 nucleotides read TGTGCCAGCAGCTTTCGGACAGGCTACAATGAGCAGTTCTTC. Its translation: CASSFRTGYNEQFF.

This clonotype was seen only a few times. The chain has TRBV7-9 and TRBJ2-1; 16 bases are a match to TRBD2. Germline CDR1 SEHNR, CDR2 FQNEAQ (reference sequence). V gave up 5 bases and J gave up 3 bases; unmatched junction bases: 4. This CDR3 region has 17 residues. The CDR3, as DNA: TGTGCCAGCAGCCAGGGACTAGCGGGAGGGAACTACAATGAGCAGTTCTTC. Translation gives CASSQGLAGGNYNEQFF.

As regards this clonotype: A read error may explain this, as a much larger clone is one base away. The V call is TRBV6-1, the J call TRBJ2-3, with D uncertain. CDR3 length equals 14 residues. V was clipped by 7 bases and J by 1 base, with 12 bases between them. Germline loops: CDR1 MNHNS, CDR2 SASEGT. The CDR3 DNA reads TGTGCCAGCATAGTCTGGAGCGGCACAGATACGCAGTATTTT. It specifies CASIVWSGTDTQYF.